These T cell receptor beta chains were read from a single sample in a study of blood T cell repertoires in COVID-19. The method was immunoSEQ multiplex PCR; TCRdb's version includes in-frame clones alone and lacks a portion of them. The sample lists 250,000 to 350,000 clones; more than 75% were seen once. The sample comprised PBMCs or T cells enriched from blood (not recorded which). These receptors originate from a woman aged 55 to 70 in a cohort exposed to, infected with or recovered from COVID-19 (not recorded which). Each CDR3 is given with its conserved first and last residue. A D gene is named only where the DNA matches it firmly. Clone size, where shown, is once, few, many, or a class for clones that have expanded.

clone_size: -; d_call: -; j_call: TRBJ2-1; v_call: TRBV2; cdr3_aa: CASNKGGYNEQFF; cdr3_nt: TGTGCCAGCAACAAAGGGGGCTACAATGAGCAGTTCTTC
clone_size: -; d_call: -; j_call: TRBJ1-4; v_call: TRBV6-5; cdr3_aa: CASRGTVANEKLFF; cdr3_nt: TGTGCCAGCAGGGGGACTGTCGCTAATGAAAAACTGTTTTTT
clone_size: once; d_call: -; j_call: TRBJ2-7; v_call: TRBV3-1/TRBV3-2; cdr3_aa: CASSLLYEQYF; cdr3_nt: TGTGCCAGCAGCCTCCTCTACGAGCAGTACTTC
clone_size: -; d_call: TRBD2; j_call: TRBJ2-1; v_call: TRBV7-2; cdr3_aa: CASSSEAGVIYNEQFF; cdr3_nt: TGTGCCAGCAGCTCAGAAGCGGGAGTTATCTACAATGAGCAGTTCTTC
clone_size: -; d_call: TRBD1; j_call: TRBJ1-3; v_call: TRBV5-6; cdr3_aa: CASSSTGRLSGNTIYF; cdr3_nt: TGTGCCAGCAGCTCGACAGGGCGGCTCTCTGGAAACACCATATATTTT
clone_size: once; d_call: -; j_call: TRBJ2-1; v_call: TRBV20-1; cdr3_aa: CSASKSGVYNEQFF; cdr3_nt: TGCAGTGCTAGTAAATCAGGGGTCTACAATGAGCAGTTCTTC
clone_size: -; d_call: -; j_call: TRBJ1-5; v_call: TRBV6-5; cdr3_aa: CASYYGYSNQPQHF; cdr3_nt: TGTGCCAGCTATTACGGTTATAGCAATCAGCCCCAGCATTTT
clone_size: -; d_call: TRBD1; j_call: TRBJ1-4; v_call: TRBV27; cdr3_aa: CASSRTGTRVTNEKLFF; cdr3_nt: TGTGCCAGCTCGAGGACAGGGACCCGTGTTACTAATGAAAAACTGTTTTTT
clone_size: -; d_call: -; j_call: TRBJ2-7; v_call: TRBV5-5; cdr3_aa: CASSQPGSYEQYF; cdr3_nt: TGTGCCAGCAGCCAGCCAGGTAGCTACGAGCAGTACTTC
clone_size: -; d_call: -; j_call: TRBJ2-6; v_call: TRBV28; cdr3_aa: CASSRGSGANVLTF; cdr3_nt: TGTGCCAGCAGTAGGGGGTCTGGGGCCAACGTCCTGACTTTC
clone_size: -; d_call: TRBD1; j_call: TRBJ2-5; v_call: TRBV24-1; cdr3_aa: CATSEGDRGRRETQYF; cdr3_nt: TGTGCCACCAGTGAGGGGGACAGGGGGCGGCGGGAGACCCAGTACTTC
clone_size: once; d_call: -; j_call: TRBJ2-3; v_call: TRBV30; cdr3_aa: CAWSVSGVSTDTQYF; cdr3_nt: TGTGCCTGGAGTGTATCAGGGGTTAGCACAGATACGCAGTATTTT
clone_size: once; d_call: -; j_call: TRBJ1-1; v_call: TRBV13; cdr3_aa: CASSPPTHRAEAFF; cdr3_nt: TGTGCCAGCAGCCCCCCCACGCATAGAGCTGAAGCTTTCTTT
clone_size: -; d_call: -; j_call: TRBJ2-7; v_call: TRBV10-2; cdr3_aa: CASSEPEDGFYEQYF; cdr3_nt: TGCGCCAGCAGTGAGCCGGAGGACGGATTCTACGAGCAGTACTTC
clone_size: -; d_call: -; j_call: TRBJ2-7; v_call: TRBV29-1; cdr3_aa: CSVEGHSEQYF; cdr3_nt: TGCAGCGTTGAAGGACATTCCGAGCAGTACTTC
clone_size: -; d_call: -; j_call: TRBJ1-1; v_call: TRBV4-1; cdr3_aa: CASSQDHFEAVTEAFF; cdr3_nt: TGCGCCAGCAGCCAAGACCATTTTGAGGCGGTGACTGAAGCTTTCTTT
clone_size: -; d_call: -; j_call: TRBJ1-3; v_call: TRBV28; cdr3_aa: CASSSSPSGNTIYF; cdr3_nt: TGTGCCAGCAGTTCCTCTCCGTCTGGAAACACCATATATTTT
clone_size: once; d_call: TRBD1; j_call: TRBJ1-2; v_call: TRBV19; cdr3_aa: CASSVGTGRVIGGYTF; cdr3_nt: TGTGCCAGTAGTGTCGGGACAGGGAGGGTAATCGGCGGCTACACCTTC
clone_size: -; d_call: TRBD2; j_call: TRBJ2-7; v_call: TRBV27; cdr3_aa: CASSLGSGSVYEQYF; cdr3_nt: TGTGCCAGCAGTTTAGGTAGCGGGTCAGTCTACGAGCAGTACTTC
clone_size: -; d_call: TRBD2; j_call: TRBJ2-3; v_call: TRBV13; cdr3_aa: CASRLGVFLAGGPRTDTQYF; cdr3_nt: TGTGCCAGCAGACTAGGGGTTTTCCTAGCGGGAGGGCCAAGAACAGATACGCAGTATTTT
clone_size: -; d_call: -; j_call: TRBJ2-1; v_call: TRBV14; cdr3_aa: CASSRFSGSYNEQFF; cdr3_nt: TGTGCCAGCAGCCGCTTTAGCGGCTCCTACAATGAGCAGTTCTTC
clone_size: -; d_call: TRBD1; j_call: TRBJ2-7; v_call: TRBV2; cdr3_aa: CASRPGQGAYEQYF; cdr3_nt: TGTGCCAGCAGGCCGGGACAGGGGGCCTACGAGCAGTACTTC
clone_size: -; d_call: -; j_call: TRBJ2-1; v_call: TRBV4-2; cdr3_aa: CASSQVGRQQMGYNEQFF; cdr3_nt: TGTGCCAGCAGCCAAGTCGGGAGACAGCAGATGGGATACAATGAGCAGTTCTTC
clone_size: -; d_call: TRBD2; j_call: TRBJ2-3; v_call: TRBV7-6; cdr3_aa: CASSTALRLAGGMSTDTQYF; cdr3_nt: TGTGCCAGCAGCACCGCTCTAAGGCTAGCGGGAGGAATGAGCACAGATACGCAGTATTTT
clone_size: -; d_call: TRBD2; j_call: TRBJ2-2; v_call: TRBV10-1; cdr3_aa: CASSERGGNTGELFF; cdr3_nt: TGCGCCAGCAGTGAGCGCGGGGGGAACACCGGGGAGCTGTTTTTT
clone_size: -; d_call: TRBD2; j_call: TRBJ2-1; v_call: TRBV20-1; cdr3_aa: CSASLAGEQFF; cdr3_nt: TGCAGTGCTAGCCTAGCGGGAGAGCAGTTCTTC
clone_size: once; d_call: TRBD2; j_call: TRBJ2-7; v_call: TRBV9; cdr3_aa: CASSGREGLAGFYEQYF; cdr3_nt: TGTGCCAGCAGCGGCCGCGAGGGGCTAGCGGGCTTCTACGAGCAGTACTTC
clone_size: -; d_call: -; j_call: TRBJ1-1; v_call: TRBV18; cdr3_aa: CASSPLREAEAFF; cdr3_nt: TGTGCCAGCTCACCATTGAGAGAAGCTGAAGCTTTCTTT
clone_size: -; d_call: TRBD2; j_call: TRBJ2-2; v_call: TRBV11-3; cdr3_aa: CASSSIPTSGIGTGELFF; cdr3_nt: TGTGCCAGCAGCTCCATCCCGACTAGCGGGATAGGTACCGGGGAGCTGTTTTTT
clone_size: -; d_call: TRBD1; j_call: TRBJ2-3; v_call: TRBV19; cdr3_aa: CATRDRGREDTQYF; cdr3_nt: TGTGCCACTCGGGACAGGGGGCGAGAAGATACGCAGTATTTT